The source of this TCR beta chain is a study of quantifying T cell responses using KT2 cells. Study overall: TCR alpha and beta constant-region primers primed reverse transcription of RNA.

This clonotype came up many times. A single-stranded UMI oligo with SP2 sequence was ligated to cDNA 3' ends. The first PCR ran approximately 4 cycles with an equimolar RC1.1 and RC1.2 beta primer mix. TCRdb processed the UMI-ligation and nested PCR reads anew with MiXCR; each CDR3 protein has one entry. The table includes 25,000 to 35,000 distinct CDR3 sequences, 9% to 12% detected once. V gave up 3 bases and J gave up 6 bases; unmatched junction bases: 9. Germline V lookup: CDR1 DFQATT, CDR2 SNEGSKA (reference sequence). The CDR3 spans 14 residues. This sequence originates from a human donor. The chain employs TRBV20-1 and TRBJ2-7, with 9 bases lining up with TRBD1. Specimen: PBMCs spiked with cells of the T cell clone KT2. In nucleotides, the CDR3 is TGCAGTGCTAGTTCCGGGACAGGGTCTAGCGAGCAGTACTTC. This sequence encodes CSASSGTGSSEQYF.